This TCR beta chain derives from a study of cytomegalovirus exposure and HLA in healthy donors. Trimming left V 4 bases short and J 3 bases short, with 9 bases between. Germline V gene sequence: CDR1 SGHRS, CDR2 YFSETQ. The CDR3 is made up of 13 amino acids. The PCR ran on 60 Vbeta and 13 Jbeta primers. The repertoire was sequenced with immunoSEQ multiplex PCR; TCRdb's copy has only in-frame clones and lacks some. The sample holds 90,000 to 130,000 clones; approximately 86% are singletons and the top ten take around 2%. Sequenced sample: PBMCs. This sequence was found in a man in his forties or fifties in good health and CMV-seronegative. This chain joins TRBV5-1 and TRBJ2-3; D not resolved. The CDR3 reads CASSRDGTDTQYF. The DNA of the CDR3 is TGCGCCAGCAGCAGAGACGGGACAGATACGCAGTATTTT.